These 22 T cell receptor beta chains originate from one sample sequenced in a study of post-analysis software for immune sequencing data. Study conclusions and caveats: Five TRBV segments, TRBV5-6, TRBV5-1 and TRBV20-1 among them, were found more frequent in patients than controls.

No antigen has been assigned to these receptors. cDNA libraries for TCR beta contained unique molecular identifiers. TCRdb re-analysed the PCR reads in MiXCR, keeping a single row per CDR3 protein. The sample lists about 560,000 distinct CDR3 sequences, about 44% seen once, with over 1.5% in the top ten. Sequencing input: blood. Receptor source: a girl aged 5-17 years with multiple sclerosis.

The genes are TRBV6-5 and TRBJ1-1, with D unclear. The CDR3 totals 12 residues. Per the germline V gene, CDR1 is MNHEY and CDR2 is SVGAGI. V was pared by 5 bases and J by 7 bases, with 11 bases between. The CDR3 sequence is CASSPRSGEAFF. The CDR3 DNA reads TGTGCCAGCAGTCCCCGATCAGGTGAAGCTTTCTTT.

V and J are TRBV9 and TRBJ2-3; 15 positions agree with TRBD2. With V trimmed by 4 bases and J by 5 bases, 11 bases remained unmatched. Looked up from germline, CDR1 is SGDLS and CDR2 is YYNGEE. This CDR3 contains 18 residues. CDR3 in DNA: TGTGCCAGCAGCATTTATGGACTAGCGGGGGGGCTCGGAGATACGCAGTATTTT. Amino acid sequence: CASSIYGLAGGLGDTQYF.

The V call is TRBV5-1, the J call TRBJ1-1, with unresolved D. With 0 bases removed from V and 0 bases from J, the gap between germline ends came to 12 bases. Germline assignment: CDR1 SGHRS and CDR2 YFSETQ. This CDR3 comprises 16 residues. This CDR3 is CASSLVPTGLNTEAFF. CDR3 in DNA: TGCGCCAGCAGCTTGGTCCCGACCGGTTTGAACACTGAAGCTTTCTTT.

This chain joins TRBV10-3 and TRBJ1-1; D remains ambiguous. Germline loops: CDR1 ENHRY, CDR2 SYGVKD. Deletions cut 3 bases from V and 0 bases from J, with 26 bases between. The CDR3 is 20 residues long. The CDR3 region is CAISDPGKRGSRMLNTEAFF. CDR3 nucleotide sequence: TGTGCCATCAGTGACCCAGGAAAGCGGGGATCCCGAATGCTGAACACTGAAGCTTTCTTT.

This clonotype has just a few counts. V is TRBV10-3 and J is TRBJ2-3; the match to TRBD2 covers 10 bases. V shed 4 bases and J 1 base; nucleotides not matched to a gene: 2. The CDR3 extends over 15 amino acids. Germline V gene lookup returns CDR1 ENHRY and CDR2 SYGVKD. The CDR3 spells CAISGTSGRTDTQYF. CDR3 nucleotide sequence: TGTGCCATCAGTGGGACTAGCGGCCGCACAGATACGCAGTATTTT.

This chain joins TRBV24-1 and TRBJ2-7; 8 bases match TRBD1. V trimming: 12 bases; J trimming: 5 bases; junction bases outside the gene matches: 2. The length of the CDR3 is 10 residues. Per germline, CDR1 KGHDR and CDR2 SFDVKD. The CDR3 loop reads CASGGHEQYF. The CDR3 DNA sequence: TGTGCCTCAGGGGGCCACGAGCAGTACTTC.

This chain connects TRBV10-3 to TRBJ2-1, with 11 bases that match TRBD2. CDR1 is ENHRY and CDR2 is SYGVKD in the germline V gene. This CDR3 has 14 residues. V lost 5 bases, J lost 10 bases, and 7 bases stayed unmatched. CDR3: CAISTSGSLREQFF. The CDR3 coding sequence is TGTGCCATCAGTACTAGCGGGAGTTTGCGAGAGCAGTTCTTC.

This clonotype showed up many times. The chain employs TRBV29-1 and TRBJ2-1, with 9 bases lining up with TRBD2. With V trimmed by 3 bases and J by 5 bases, 8 bases remained unmatched. The CDR3 covers 15 residues. Germline values: CDR1 SQVTM, CDR2 ANQGSEA. This CDR3 reads CSVEWLAGSDNEQFF. CDR3 DNA sequence: TGCAGCGTTGAGTGGCTAGCGGGAAGCGACAATGAGCAGTTCTTC.

This rearrangement joins TRBV20-1 to TRBJ2-1; either TRBD1 or TRBD2 may fit D (5 bases each). The CDR3 length is 14 residues. Germline CDR1 reads DFQATT; CDR2 reads SNEGSKA (reference sequence). V was cut by 3 bases and J by 1 base, with 10 bases left in between. The CDR3 reads CSASSGTSYNEQFF. CDR3 DNA: TGCAGTGCTAGCTCCGGGACGTCCTACAATGAGCAGTTCTTC.

There are a few counts of this clonotype. The V gene is TRBV10-3, the J gene TRBJ2-7, with TRBD2 matching 9 bases. V trimming: 7 bases; J trimming: 6 bases; junction bases outside the gene matches: 16. CDR1 ENHRY and CDR2 SYGVKD come from the germline V gene. This CDR3 contains 16 residues. In DNA, the CDR3 is TGTGCCATCACCTCAGGAGCCGCGGGAGGGAAGGGCGAGCAGTACTTC. Its protein product is CAITSGAAGGKGEQYF.

This clonotype was counted between two and nine times. J is TRBJ2-6 and V is TRBV20-1; no reliable D call. The germline CDR1 and CDR2 sequences are DFQATT and SNEGSKA (reference sequence). The CDR3 contains 19 residues. Trimming shortened V by 3 bases and J by 1 base, and 22 bases separated the two germline ends. The CDR3 coding sequence is TGCAGTGCTAGTTTAGAGAGGAGCCCGAGAGGTTCTGGGGCCAACGTCCTGACTTTC. Protein: CSASLERSPRGSGANVLTF.

In this sample, this clonotype turned up a few times. This CDR3 is CASSLRQATTYGYTF. The CDR3 DNA sequence: TGTGCCAGCAGTTTGAGACAGGCAACCACCTATGGCTACACCTTC. V usage is TRBV12-3 or TRBV12-4 and J usage is TRBJ1-2, with a possible D match to TRBD1 (6 bases). V dropped 3 bases and J dropped 4 bases, with 15 bases sitting between them. This CDR3 has 15 residues.

This clonotype turned up a few times. The chain employs TRBV6-5 and TRBJ2-1, with 11 positions matching TRBD2. The CDR3 runs 15 residues. Trimming removed 6 bases from V and 10 bases from J; junction bases left unmatched: 11. CDR1 is MNHEY and CDR2 is SVGAGI in the germline V gene. CDR3 sequence: CASSPTSGGPLEQFF. The CDR3 DNA sequence: TGTGCCAGCAGCCCCACTAGCGGGGGCCCGTTAGAGCAGTTCTTC.

J is TRBJ2-5 and V is TRBV7-2, with D possibly being TRBD1 (5 bases). The CDR3 has 17 residues. Trimming took 1 base from V and 0 from J, leaving 15 bases between them. Germline values: CDR1 SGHTA, CDR2 FQGNSA. The chain's CDR3 is CASSLEFTGAYQETQYF. CDR3 DNA sequence: TGTGCCAGCAGCTTAGAGTTTACAGGCGCGTACCAAGAGACCCAGTACTTC.

This clonotype has ten or more counts. The chain couples TRBV4-1 to TRBJ2-5, with D perhaps being TRBD1 or TRBD2 (5 bases each). The ends were cut back, 5 bases at V and 4 bases at J, with 23 bases in the middle. Looked up from germline, CDR1 is MGHRA and CDR2 is YSYEKL. The CDR3 contains 17 residues. The CDR3 bases are TGCGCCAGCAGCAAGCTTCTTGCCGGGGCCCAGGGAGAGACCCAGTACTTC. Translated, it gives CASSKLLAGAQGETQYF.

J is TRBJ1-1 and V is TRBV10-2, with 7 positions matching TRBD1. V trimming: 6 bases; J trimming: 4 bases; junction bases outside the gene matches: 5. CDR3 length: 13 amino acids. Germline V CDR1 and CDR2: WSHSY, SAAADI. The CDR3 sequence is CASRLAGGTEAFF. CDR3 nucleotide sequence: TGCGCCAGCAGGTTGGCAGGGGGCACTGAAGCTTTCTTT.

The J gene is TRBJ2-1, the V gene TRBV14; the D is unclear. Germline V lookup: CDR1 SGHDN, CDR2 FVKESK. This CDR3 has 14 amino acids. The V gene lost 0 bases and the J gene lost 7 bases, with 10 bases spanning the gap. CDR3 sequence: CASSQDWMANEQFF. In DNA, the CDR3 is TGTGCCAGCAGCCAAGATTGGATGGCAAATGAGCAGTTCTTC.

This clonotype has more than one count but fewer than ten. The chain couples TRBV13 to TRBJ2-3; tentatively, D is TRBD2 (5 bases). This CDR3 is built from 15 residues. Trimming pared 4 bases from V and 0 bases from J, leaving 11 bases between. CDR1 is PRHDT and CDR2 is FYEKMQ in the germline V gene (reference sequence). This chain's CDR3 is CASSYGSGSTDTQYF. CDR3 nucleotide sequence: TGTGCCAGCAGCTACGGGTCGGGGAGCACAGATACGCAGTATTTT.

This rearrangement joins TRBV12-3 or TRBV12-4 to TRBJ2-7, with 12 bases lining up with TRBD2. The CDR3 is made up of 17 amino acids. V lost 3 bases and J lost 2; bases outside the gene matches: 8. Written as DNA, the CDR3 is TGTGCCAGCAGTTTGGGTTTTAGACTAGCGGGAGCCTACGAGCAGTACTTC. Amino acid sequence: CASSLGFRLAGAYEQYF.

This clonotype was found once. V usage is TRBV7-2 and J usage is TRBJ2-1, with a possible D match to TRBD1 (5 bases). Per the germline V gene, CDR1 is SGHTA and CDR2 is FQGNSA. The V gene lost 5 bases and the J gene lost 9 bases, with 23 bases spanning the gap. The CDR3 totals 16 residues. The CDR3 DNA is TGTGCCAGCAGCCCCCAGAGGAGCAGGGTGTGGGGTGAGCAGTTCTTC. This gives the protein CASSPQRSRVWGEQFF.

The chain uses TRBV6-6 and TRBJ2-3; D remains unclear. CDR3 length: 15 amino acids. Trimming pared 5 bases from V and 6 bases from J, leaving 18 bases between. From germline, CDR1 is MNHNY and CDR2 SVGAGI (reference sequence). In DNA, the CDR3 is TGTGCCAGCAGTCCTCTCGTAGGTAGCTCGGATACGCAGTATTTT. It codes for CASSPLVGSSDTQYF.

The genes are TRBV20-1 and TRBJ2-1, with a weak D call TRBD2 (5 bases). Trimming removed 6 bases from V and 4 bases from J, with 19 bases in between. CDR3 size: 15 residues. In germline, CDR1 is DFQATT, CDR2 SNEGSKA (reference sequence). CDR3 residues: CSAGRGSVAYNEQFF. CDR3 DNA: TGCAGTGCGGGCCGAGGGAGCGTGGCATACAATGAGCAGTTCTTC.